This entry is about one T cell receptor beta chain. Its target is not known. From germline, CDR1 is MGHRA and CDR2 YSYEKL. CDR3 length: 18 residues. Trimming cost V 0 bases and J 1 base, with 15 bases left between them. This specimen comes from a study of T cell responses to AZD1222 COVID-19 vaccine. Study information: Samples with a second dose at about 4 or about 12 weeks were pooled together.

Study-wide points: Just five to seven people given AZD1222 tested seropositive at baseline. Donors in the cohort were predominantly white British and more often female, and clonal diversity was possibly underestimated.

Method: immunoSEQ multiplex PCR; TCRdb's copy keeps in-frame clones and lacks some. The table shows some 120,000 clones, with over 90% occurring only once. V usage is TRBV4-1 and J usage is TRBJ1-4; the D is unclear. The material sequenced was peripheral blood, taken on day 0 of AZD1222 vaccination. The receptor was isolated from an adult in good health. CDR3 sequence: CASSQEGSPRETNEKLFF. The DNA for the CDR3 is TGCGCCAGCAGCCAAGAAGGCAGCCCCCGAGAAACTAATGAAAAACTGTTTTTT.